This T cell receptor beta chain was captured by sequencing in a study of shared clonotypes between healthy human individuals. Terminally differentiated effector memory CD45RA+ cells were left out of the naive CD8 fraction, which was CD45RO-negative and positively selected for CCR7. Note on this clone: Its antigen is not known.

Unmatched junction bases numbered 3, after V lost 2 bases and J lost 3 bases. In germline, CDR1 is PRHDT, CDR2 FYEKMQ (reference sequence). The CDR3 contains 14 residues. General study results and limits: A handful of donors shared 5% to 5.5% of their naive CD4 clonotypes.

Here immunoSEQ multiplex PCR was the method, and the copy in TCRdb shows in-frame clones only, minus some. This table has about 580,000 clones, roughly 98% appearing once. The chain couples TRBV13 to TRBJ2-7; 8 nucleotides agree with TRBD1. The sequence derives from a man younger than 40 in good health. Material: naive CD8+ T cells sorted from blood. The CDR3 DNA follows: TGTGCCAGCAGCTTACAGGGGGCTAGCTACGAGCAGTACTTC. It is translated as CASSLQGASYEQYF.